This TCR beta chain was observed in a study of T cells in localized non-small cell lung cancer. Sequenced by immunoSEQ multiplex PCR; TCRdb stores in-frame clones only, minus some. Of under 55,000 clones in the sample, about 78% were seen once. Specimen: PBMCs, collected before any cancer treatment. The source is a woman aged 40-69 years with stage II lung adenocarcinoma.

The CDR3 sequence: CASTAGTSNTGELFF. CDR3 sequence (DNA): TGTGCCAGTACAGCAGGGACTTCGAACACCGGGGAGCTGTTTTTT. The V gene is TRBV2, the J gene TRBJ2-2, with a possible D match to TRBD2 (6 bases). The germline V gene encodes CDR1 SNHLY and CDR2 FYNNEI. The CDR3 runs 15 residues. Trimming took 9 bases from V and 0 from J, leaving 14 bases between them.